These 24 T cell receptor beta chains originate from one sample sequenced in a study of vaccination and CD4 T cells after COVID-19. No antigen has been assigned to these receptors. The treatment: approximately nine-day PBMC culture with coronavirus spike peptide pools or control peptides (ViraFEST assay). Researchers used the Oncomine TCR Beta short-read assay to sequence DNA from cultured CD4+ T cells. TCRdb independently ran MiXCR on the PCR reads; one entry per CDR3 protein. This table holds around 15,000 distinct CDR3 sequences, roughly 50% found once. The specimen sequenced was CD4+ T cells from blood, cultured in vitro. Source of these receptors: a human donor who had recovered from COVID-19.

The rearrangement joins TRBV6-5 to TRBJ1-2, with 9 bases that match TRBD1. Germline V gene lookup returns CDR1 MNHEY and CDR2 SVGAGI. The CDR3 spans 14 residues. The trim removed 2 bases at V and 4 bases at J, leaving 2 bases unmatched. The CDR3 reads CASSYLGQGYGYTF. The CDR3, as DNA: TGTGCCAGCAGTTACCTGGGACAGGGCTATGGCTACACCTTC.

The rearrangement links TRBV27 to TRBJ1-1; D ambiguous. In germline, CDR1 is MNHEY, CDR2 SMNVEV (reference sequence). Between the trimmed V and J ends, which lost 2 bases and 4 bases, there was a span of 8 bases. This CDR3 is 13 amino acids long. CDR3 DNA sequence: TGTGCCAGCAGTTTAAATGTGGGCACTGAAGCTTTCTTT. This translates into CASSLNVGTEAFF.

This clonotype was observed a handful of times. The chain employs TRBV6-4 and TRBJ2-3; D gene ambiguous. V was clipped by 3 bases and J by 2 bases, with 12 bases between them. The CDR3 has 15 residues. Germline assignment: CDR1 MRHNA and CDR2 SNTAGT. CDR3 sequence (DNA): TGTGCCAGCAGTGAGGGCCCAAATCCCACAGATACGCAGTATTTT. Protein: CASSEGPNPTDTQYF.

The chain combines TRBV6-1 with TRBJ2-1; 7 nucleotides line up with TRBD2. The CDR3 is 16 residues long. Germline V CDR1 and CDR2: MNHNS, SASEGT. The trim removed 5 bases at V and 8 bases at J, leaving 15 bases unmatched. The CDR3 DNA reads TGTGCCAGCAGTCGCACCCGGGACTATGCGTTGGATGAGCAGTTCTTC. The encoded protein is CASSRTRDYALDEQFF.

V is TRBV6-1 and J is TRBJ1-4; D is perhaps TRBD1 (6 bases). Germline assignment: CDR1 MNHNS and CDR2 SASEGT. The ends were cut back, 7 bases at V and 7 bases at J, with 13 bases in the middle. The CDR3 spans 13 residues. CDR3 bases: TGTGCCAGCAAACAGGGCCCCAGTGAAAAACTGTTTTTT. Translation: CASKQGPSEKLFF.

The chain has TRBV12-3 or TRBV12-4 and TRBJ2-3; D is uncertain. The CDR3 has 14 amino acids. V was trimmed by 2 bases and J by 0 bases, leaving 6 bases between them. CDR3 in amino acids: CASSLYTSTDTQYF. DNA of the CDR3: TGTGCCAGCAGTTTATATACTAGCACAGATACGCAGTATTTT.

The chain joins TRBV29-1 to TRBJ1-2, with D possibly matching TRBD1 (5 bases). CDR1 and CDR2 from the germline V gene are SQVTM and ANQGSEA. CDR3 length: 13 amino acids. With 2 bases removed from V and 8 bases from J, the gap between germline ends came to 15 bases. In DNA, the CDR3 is TGCAGCGTTGAACCCGCAGGGCGAGGAGGCTACACCTTC. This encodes CSVEPAGRGGYTF. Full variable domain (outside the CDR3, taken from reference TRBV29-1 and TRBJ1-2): SAVISQKPSRDICQRGTSLTIQCQVDSQVTMMFWYRQQPGQSLTLIATANQGSEATYESGFVIDKFPISRPNLTFSTLTVSNMSPEDSSIYLCSVEPAGRGGYTFGSGTRLTVV.

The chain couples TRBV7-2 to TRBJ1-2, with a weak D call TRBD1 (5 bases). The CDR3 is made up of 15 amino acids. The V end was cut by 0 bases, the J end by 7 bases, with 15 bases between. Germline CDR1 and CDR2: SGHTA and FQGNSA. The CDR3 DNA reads TGTGCCAGCAGCTTAGCGAAGGCAGGGCTCTTTGGCTACACCTTC. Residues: CASSLAKAGLFGYTF.

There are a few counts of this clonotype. As DNA, the CDR3 is TGTGCCAGCAGCTCAGACCTAATCACAACCGGGGAGACCCAGTACTTC. This encodes CASSSDLITTGETQYF. The chain joins TRBV11-3 to TRBJ2-5; D uncertain. Germline V gene data show CDR1 as SGHNT and CDR2 as YENEEA. V was cut by 4 bases and J by 5 bases, with 20 bases left in between. The CDR3 is 16 residues long.

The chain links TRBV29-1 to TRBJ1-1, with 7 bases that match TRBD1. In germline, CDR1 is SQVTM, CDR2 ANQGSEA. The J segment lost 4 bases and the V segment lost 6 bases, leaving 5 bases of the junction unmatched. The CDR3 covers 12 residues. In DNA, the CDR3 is TGCAGCGTGGGGGCAGGGGGCACTGAAGCTTTCTTT. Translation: CSVGAGGTEAFF.

CDR3: CASSQDRANSPLHF. As DNA, the CDR3 is TGTGCCAGCAGCCAGGACAGGGCTAATTCACCCCTCCACTTT. The chain joins TRBV5-4 to TRBJ1-6; 8 bases are a match to TRBD1. Germline lookup yields CDR1 SGHNT and CDR2 YYREEE (reference sequence). J lost 6 bases, V lost 4 bases, and 3 bases had no gene match. This CDR3 contains 14 residues. The variable domain in full, completed from reference TRBV5-4 and TRBJ1-6, reads ETGVTQSPTHLIKTRGQQVTLRCSSQSGHNTVSWYQQALGQGPQFIFQYYREEENGRGNFPPRFSGLQFPNYSSELNVNALELDDSALYLCASSQDRANSPLHFGNGTRLTVT.

The CDR3: CASSEPPGDREAFF. DNA of the CDR3: TGTGCCAGCAGTGAACCTCCGGGAGACCGTGAAGCTTTCTTT. The rearrangement uses TRBV6-1 and TRBJ1-1; D gene unclear. The V and J ends lost 2 bases and 7 bases respectively, with 14 bases between them. The germline CDR1 and CDR2 sequences are MNHNS and SASEGT. This CDR3 contains 14 residues.

The CDR3 DNA reads as TGTGCCACGAAAAGAGGGACCACTGAAGCTTTCTTT. It is translated as CATKRGTTEAFF. The chain couples TRBV10-3 to TRBJ1-1; maybe TRBD1 (5 bases). The V gene's germline CDR1 is ENHRY and CDR2 SYGVKD. This CDR3 is built from 12 residues. V dropped 10 bases and J dropped 4 bases, with 13 bases sitting between them.

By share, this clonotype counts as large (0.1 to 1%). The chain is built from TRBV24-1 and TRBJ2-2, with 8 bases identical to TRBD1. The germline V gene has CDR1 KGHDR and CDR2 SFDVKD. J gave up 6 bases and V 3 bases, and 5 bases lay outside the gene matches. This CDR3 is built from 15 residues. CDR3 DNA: TGTGCCACCAGTGATCCGACAGGGGTCTCCGGGGAGCTGTTTTTT. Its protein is CATSDPTGVSGELFF.

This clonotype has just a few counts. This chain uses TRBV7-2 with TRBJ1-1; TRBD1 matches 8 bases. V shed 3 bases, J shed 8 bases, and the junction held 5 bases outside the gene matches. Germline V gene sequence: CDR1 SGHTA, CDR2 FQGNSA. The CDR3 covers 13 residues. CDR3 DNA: TGTGCCAGCAGCTTCGGACAGGGATGGGAAGCTTTCTTT. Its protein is CASSFGQGWEAFF. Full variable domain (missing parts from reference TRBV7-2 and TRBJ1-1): GAGVSQSPSNKVTEKGKDVELRCDPISGHTALYWYRQSLGQGLEFLIYFQGNSAPDKSGLPSDRFSAERTGGSVSTLTIQRTQQEDSAVYLCASSFGQGWEAFFGQGTRLTVV.

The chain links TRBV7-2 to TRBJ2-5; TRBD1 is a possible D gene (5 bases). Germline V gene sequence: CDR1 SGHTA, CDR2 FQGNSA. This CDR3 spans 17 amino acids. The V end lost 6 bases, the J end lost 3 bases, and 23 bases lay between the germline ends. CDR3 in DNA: TGTGCCAGCAGACAACCAAACTTGCAGGGTCTAAAAGAGACCCAGTACTTC. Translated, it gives CASRQPNLQGLKETQYF.

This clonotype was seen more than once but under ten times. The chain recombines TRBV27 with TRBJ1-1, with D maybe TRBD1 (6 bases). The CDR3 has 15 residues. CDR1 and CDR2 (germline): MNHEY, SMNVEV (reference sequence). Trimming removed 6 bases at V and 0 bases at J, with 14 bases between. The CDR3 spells CASSRTGGLNTEAFF. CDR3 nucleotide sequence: TGTGCCAGCAGCCGGACTGGGGGCTTGAACACTGAAGCTTTCTTT.

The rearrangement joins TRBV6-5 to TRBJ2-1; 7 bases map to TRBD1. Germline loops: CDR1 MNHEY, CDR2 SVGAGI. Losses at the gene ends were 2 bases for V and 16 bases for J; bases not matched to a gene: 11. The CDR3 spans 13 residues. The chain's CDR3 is CASSYLDRATKFF. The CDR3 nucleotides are TGTGCCAGCAGTTACCTAGACAGGGCAACAAAATTCTTC.

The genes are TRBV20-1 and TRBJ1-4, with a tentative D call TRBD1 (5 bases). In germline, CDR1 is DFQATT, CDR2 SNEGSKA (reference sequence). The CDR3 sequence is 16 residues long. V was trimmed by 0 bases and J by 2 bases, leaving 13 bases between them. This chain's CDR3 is CSAREGQGFTNEKLFF. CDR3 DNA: TGCAGTGCTAGAGAGGGGCAGGGATTCACTAATGAAAAACTGTTTTTT.

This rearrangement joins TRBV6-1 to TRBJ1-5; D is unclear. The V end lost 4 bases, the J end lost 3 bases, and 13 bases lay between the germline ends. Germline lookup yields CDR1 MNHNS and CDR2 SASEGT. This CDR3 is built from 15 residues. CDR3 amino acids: CASSVQAGSNQPQHF. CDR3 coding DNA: TGTGCCAGCAGTGTGCAGGCCGGGTCCAATCAGCCCCAGCATTTT.

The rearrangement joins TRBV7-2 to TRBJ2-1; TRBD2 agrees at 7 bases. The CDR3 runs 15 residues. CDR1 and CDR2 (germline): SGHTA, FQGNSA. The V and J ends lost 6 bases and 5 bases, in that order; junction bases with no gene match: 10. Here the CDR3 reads CASSTVSGFNNEQFF. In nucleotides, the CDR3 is TGTGCCAGCAGTACCGTTAGCGGGTTCAACAATGAGCAGTTCTTC.

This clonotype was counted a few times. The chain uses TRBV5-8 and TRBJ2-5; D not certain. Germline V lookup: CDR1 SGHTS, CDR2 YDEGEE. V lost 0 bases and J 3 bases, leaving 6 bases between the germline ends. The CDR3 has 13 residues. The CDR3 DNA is TGTGCCAGCAGCTTGGGCCTTGAAGAGACCCAGTACTTC. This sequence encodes CASSLGLEETQYF. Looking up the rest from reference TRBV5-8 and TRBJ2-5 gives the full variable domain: EAGVTQSPTHLIKTRGQQATLRCSPISGHTSVYWYQQALGLGLQFLLWYDEGEERNRGNFPPRFSGRQFPNYSSELNVNALELEDSALYLCASSLGLEETQYFGPGTRLLVL.

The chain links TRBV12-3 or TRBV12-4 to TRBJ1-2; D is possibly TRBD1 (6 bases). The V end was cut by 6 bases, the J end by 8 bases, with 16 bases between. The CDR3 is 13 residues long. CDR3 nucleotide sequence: TGTGCCAGCAGGCCCCCCGGGGGCGCGGGCTACACCTTC. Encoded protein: CASRPPGGAGYTF.

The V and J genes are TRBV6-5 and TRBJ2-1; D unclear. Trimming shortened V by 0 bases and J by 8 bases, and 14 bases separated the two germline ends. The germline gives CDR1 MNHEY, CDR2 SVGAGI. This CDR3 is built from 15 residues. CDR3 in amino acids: CASSYSPISGDEQFF. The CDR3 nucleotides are TGTGCCAGCAGTTACTCCCCTATTTCTGGAGATGAGCAGTTCTTC.